The 3 T cell receptor beta chains presented below share a single source sample, sequenced in a study of tumor and adjacent non-tumor tissue in lung cancer. A modified ARM-PCR protocol with three rounds of nested PCR amplified TCRbeta. TCRdb reprocessed the multiplex PCR reads with MiXCR, giving one entry per CDR3 protein. This repertoire shows more than 95,000 distinct CDR3 sequences, 66% found once; its top ten account for around 13%. This sample's RNA came from whole unsorted tissue. Sequenced material: lung tumor tissue. The receptors here all came from a man between 25 and 39 years old with non-small cell lung cancer.

As to this clonotype: This may be a read error, as it is one base from a much larger clone. This chain joins TRBV29-1 and TRBJ1-2; TRBD1 matches 7 bases. V trimming: 3 bases; J trimming: 8 bases; junction bases outside the gene matches: 6. CDR3 length equals 12 residues. In germline, CDR1 is SQVTM, CDR2 ANQGSEA. CDR3 sequence: CSVEGTAGGYTF. The CDR3 nucleotides read TGCAGCGTTGAGGGGACAGCGGGCGGCTACACCTTC.

This clonotype was recorded at least ten times. The chain links TRBV7-8 to TRBJ2-2, with D possibly matching TRBD2 (6 bases). Germline V gene lookup returns CDR1 SGHVS and CDR2 FQNEAQ. Trimming took 6 bases from V and 3 from J, leaving 11 bases between them. The length of the CDR3 is 14 residues. The CDR3 is CASRPGDHTGELFF. For the CDR3, the DNA is TGTGCCAGCAGACCGGGAGACCACACCGGGGAGCTGTTTTTT.

Note on this clonotype: One end of the junction varies from germline; a read error may be responsible. The J gene is TRBJ1-1, the V gene TRBV7-8; D possibly corresponds to TRBD1 (5 bases). Germline assignment: CDR1 SGHVS and CDR2 FQNEAQ. CDR3 length: 17 amino acids. The CDR3 DNA follows: TGTGCCAGCACCTTATGGGCCTTTGGGCGGGACCCGTCTGAAGCTTTCTTT. Translation: CASTLWAFGRDPSEAFF.